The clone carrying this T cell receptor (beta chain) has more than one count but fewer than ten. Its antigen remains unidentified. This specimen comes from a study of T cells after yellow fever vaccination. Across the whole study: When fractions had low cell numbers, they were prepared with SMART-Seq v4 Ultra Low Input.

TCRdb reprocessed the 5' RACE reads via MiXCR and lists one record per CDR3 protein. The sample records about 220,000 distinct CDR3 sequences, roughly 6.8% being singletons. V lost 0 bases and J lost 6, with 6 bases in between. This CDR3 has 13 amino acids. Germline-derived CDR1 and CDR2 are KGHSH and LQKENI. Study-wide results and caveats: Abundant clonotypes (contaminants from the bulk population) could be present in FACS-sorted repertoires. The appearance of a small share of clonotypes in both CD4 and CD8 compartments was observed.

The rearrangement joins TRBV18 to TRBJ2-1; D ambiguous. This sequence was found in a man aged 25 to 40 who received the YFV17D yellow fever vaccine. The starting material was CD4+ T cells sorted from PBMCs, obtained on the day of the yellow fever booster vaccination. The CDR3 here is CASSPPGANEQFF. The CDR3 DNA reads TGTGCCAGCTCACCACCAGGTGCCAATGAGCAGTTCTTC.